Sequencing of this T cell receptor (beta chain) was carried out in a study of T cell repertoires in cytomegalovirus infection. About the study: Public TCR beta signatures marked donors with CMV infection and the matching HLA. General study results and limits: Dominating the ex vivo response were HLA-C-restricted CMV-specific TCR beta clonotypes.

Ten or more counts support this clonotype. Antigen: not known. TCRdb fed the reads into MiXCR, producing one record per CDR3 protein. The profile shows nearly 550,000 distinct CDR3 sequences, more than 15% of them singletons. Deletions cut 0 bases from V and 5 bases from J, with 8 bases between. The CDR3 is 13 residues long. Germline lookup yields CDR1 MNHEY and CDR2 SVGAGI. Sequenced sample: CD8+ T cells from PBMCs. This chain connects TRBV6-5 to TRBJ2-7; no clear D. This TCR was recovered from a human donor in good health (CMV status not recorded). Some clones in this sample may be carry-over from other donors' samples. For the CDR3, the DNA is TGTGCCAGCAGTTACTCGATCTGGAACGAGCAGTACTTC. Encoded protein: CASSYSIWNEQYF.